This TCR beta chain was observed in a study of type 1 and type 2 diabetes patients. The PCR template was genomic DNA. The TCR beta CDR3 region was amplified using 30 forward and 13 reverse primers. TCRdb ran MiXCR on the multiplex PCR reads and lists one entry per CDR3 protein. This sample has around 300,000 distinct CDR3 sequences, with roughly 50% found just once. Notes on this clonotype: The antigen is undetermined.

This CDR3 spans 14 amino acids. Germline V gene lookup returns CDR1 MDHEN and CDR2 SYDVKM. J was trimmed by 8 bases and V by 3 bases; bases with no gene match: 2. Broader study findings: With limited T2D and control samples, some T1D-only expanded clones may not be T1D-specific. Groups were not age- or gender-matched, which may bias interpretation.

The material sequenced was peripheral blood mononuclear cells (PBMCs). The chain has TRBV28 and TRBJ1-6, with TRBD1 matching 9 bases. The clonotype comes from a man younger than 30 with type 2 diabetes. CDR3 loop: CASSFTGGYSPLHF. DNA of the CDR3: TGTGCCAGCAGTTTTACAGGGGGCTATTCACCCCTCCACTTT.